The present T cell receptor beta chain was sequenced within a study of Tregs in tolerant kidney transplant recipients. The germline V and J ends were trimmed by 3 bases and 5 bases, with 10 bases remaining between them. The CDR3 has 13 residues. Germline CDR1 SGHRS, CDR2 YFSETQ. The assay was immunoSEQ multiplex PCR, and TCRdb's table has in-frame clones only and misses some. The sample comprises approximately 99,000 clones, 90% of which are singletons, and more than 0.3% rests with the top ten. The chain has TRBV5-1 and TRBJ2-3, with D unclear. The sequences come from CD4+ T cells from blood, collected before the transplant. The TCR originated in a human donor who received a combined kidney and bone marrow transplant. In DNA form, the CDR3 reads TGCGCCAGCAGCTCTGTGGCTGAAGATACGCAGTATTTT. It yields the protein CASSSVAEDTQYF.